This T cell receptor (beta chain) was captured in a study of cytomegalovirus exposure and HLA in healthy donors. The ends were cut back, 1 base at V and 3 bases at J, with 9 bases in the middle. The CDR3 sequence is 14 residues long. The germline gives CDR1 SEHNR, CDR2 FQNEAQ (reference sequence). Details on this clone: Its specificity is unknown.

Whole-study results and caveats: Sequence variants that were highly shared formed a cluster that was likely a sequencing artifact.

PCR used 60 Vbeta primers and 13 Jbeta primers. Data came from immunoSEQ multiplex PCR; TCRdb stores just in-frame clones and leaves some out. The sample includes roughly 160,000 clones, around 82% seen only once; the top ten take roughly 0.38%. The sequenced sample consisted of PBMCs. The sequence was collected from a boy under 10 years old in good health and CMV-seronegative. This chain connects TRBV7-9 to TRBJ1-2; the D gene is possibly TRBD1 (5 bases). CDR3 coding DNA: TGTGCCAGCAGCTTAGGGGCAGGGTACTATGGCTACACCTTC. Translation: CASSLGAGYYGYTF.